The subject of this entry is one T cell receptor beta chain. In the original analysis: Reference gene primer amplification in the assay estimated nucleated cell counts. Sequencing was performed with immunoSEQ multiplex PCR; in TCRdb, only in-frame clones are kept and a portion is missing. V and J calls and clone size follow that table, whereas D and trimming were derived from the DNA. Of about 200,000 clones in the sample, 75% to 90% were seen once. The germline V and J ends were trimmed by 2 bases and 0 bases, with 7 bases remaining between them. In germline, CDR1 is MNHNS, CDR2 SASEGT. CDR3 size: 14 residues. The sample is drawn from a study of blood T cell repertoires in COVID-19. Study-level background: Acute-phase and convalescent COVID-19 samples originated in the United States, Italy and Spain. In each case, the material was cDNA or gDNA derived from T cells, B-cell-depleted T cells, or PBMCs.

Sequences were obtained from peripheral blood. V and J are TRBV6-1 and TRBJ1-1; a weak D match, TRBD1 (5 bases). The source is a human donor with active or convalescent COVID-19. The donor label of this sample is uncertain. The CDR3 nucleotides are TGTGCCAGCAGTGAAAACAGGTTGAACACTGAAGCTTTCTTT. Encoded protein: CASSENRLNTEAFF.